Listed here is a single T cell receptor (beta chain). Its antigen is unknown. The germline gives CDR1 MDHEN, CDR2 SYDVKM. V was pared by 6 bases and J by 2 bases, with 10 bases between. The CDR3 spans 13 residues. The sample is drawn from a study of vaccination effects on CD4 cells after COVID-19. Clones were sequenced by immunoSEQ multiplex PCR, and TCRdb holds only the in-frame ones, with some missing. This table has about 25,000 clones, around 75% appearing once. Within the ViraFEST assay, antigen-specific CD4+ T cells underwent expansion with viral peptide pools prior to sequencing. CD4+ T cells were isolated after less than 13 days of culture. No vaccinee had earlier SARS-CoV-2 infection, and nucleocapsid antibodies were negative. Wells each received over 1.5 million PBMC, cultured with approximately 9 IU/ml IL-2 and roughly 10 ug/ml peptides. Half the medium was replaced with IL-2 medium on days 3 and 7.

This sequence was found in a human donor who received a COVID-19 vaccine. The chain uses TRBV28 and TRBJ1-2, with a possible D match to TRBD1 (5 bases). The specimen was CD4+ T cells from PBMCs cultured with HCoV-NL63 spike peptides, collected before COVID-19 vaccination. The chain's CDR3 is CASSQGSNYGYTF. The CDR3 DNA is TGTGCCAGCAGCCAGGGCTCAAACTATGGCTACACCTTC.